The next 6 T cell receptor beta chains were all read from a single sample in a study of T cell repertoires in cytomegalovirus infection. TCRdb ran MiXCR on the reads and lists one entry per CDR3 protein. The table lists about 440,000 distinct CDR3 sequences, roughly 30% of them singletons. Material for sequencing was PBMCs. The receptors originated from a human donor in good health (CMV status not recorded). Some clones in this sample may be carry-over from other donors' samples.

The chain joins TRBV5-4 to TRBJ1-2; D is perhaps TRBD1 (5 bases). The CDR3 runs 14 residues. V lost 4 bases and J 8 bases, leaving 18 bases between the germline ends. CDR1 SGHNT and CDR2 YYREEE come from the germline V gene (reference sequence). The CDR3 DNA sequence: TGTGCCAGCAGCCGCTACACCGGGAGGGGCGGCTACACCTTC. It translates to CASSRYTGRGGYTF. Using reference TRBV5-4 and TRBJ1-2 for the parts outside the CDR3, the full variable domain is ETGVTQSPTHLIKTRGQQVTLRCSSQSGHNTVSWYQQALGQGPQFIFQYYREEENGRGNFPPRFSGLQFPNYSSELNVNALELDDSALYLCASSRYTGRGGYTFGSGTRLTVV.

This chain joins TRBV3-1 and TRBJ2-1; the D gene is possibly TRBD2 (6 bases). CDR1 LGHDT and CDR2 YNNKEL come from the germline V gene (reference sequence). V lost 1 base to trimming and J lost 8 bases, with 9 bases between them. This CDR3 comprises 13 residues. The DNA for the CDR3 is TGTGCCAGCAGCCAAGGGGCTAGCGATGAGCAGTTCTTC. Protein sequence: CASSQGASDEQFF.

This clonotype was seen repeatedly, ten times or more. The genes are TRBV7-2 and TRBJ2-7, with 7 bases that match TRBD2. The germline CDR1 and CDR2 sequences are SGHTA and FQGNSA. Trimming at V came to 0 bases and at J to 0 bases, leaving 5 bases not matched to a gene. This CDR3 spans 16 amino acids. The chain's CDR3 is CASSLAGRGSSYEQYF. As DNA, the CDR3 is TGTGCCAGCAGCTTAGCGGGGCGGGGGAGCTCCTACGAGCAGTACTTC.

The V and J genes are TRBV28 and TRBJ1-2; D is unresolved. CDR1 MDHEN and CDR2 SYDVKM come from the germline V gene. V was clipped by 6 bases and J by 5 bases, with 13 bases between them. CDR3 length equals 13 residues. This chain's CDR3 is CASSQTPLYGYTF. The DNA of the CDR3 is TGTGCCAGCAGCCAGACGCCGTTGTATGGCTACACCTTC.

The chain carries TRBV20-1 and TRBJ2-7, with 9 bases aligning to TRBD2. CDR3 length equals 16 residues. CDR1 and CDR2 (germline): DFQATT, SNEGSKA (reference sequence). V gave up 3 bases and J gave up 0 bases; unmatched junction bases: 9. The CDR3 spells CSASRFGGGASYEQYF. CDR3 DNA: TGCAGTGCTAGCCGATTTGGCGGGGGGGCCTCCTACGAGCAGTACTTC.

The CDR3: CASSLRQAGGSEAFF. As DNA, the CDR3 is TGTGCCAGCAGTTTACGACAGGCGGGAGGTTCTGAAGCTTTCTTT. This chain joins TRBV6-5 and TRBJ1-1; D may be TRBD1 (6 bases). CDR1 MNHEY and CDR2 SVGAGI come from the germline V gene. Trimming left V 4 bases short and J 6 bases short, with 18 bases between. This CDR3 spans 15 amino acids.